Shown below are 22 T cell receptor beta chains from a single sample sequenced in a study of T-cell reconstitution after alpha-beta-depleted transplantation in children. As it was prepared, the TCRbeta library received unique molecular identifiers. TCRdb passed the PCR reads through MiXCR, listing each CDR3 protein once. The data show 240,000 or so distinct CDR3 sequences, about 12% seen once. The input for sequencing was PBMCs from the stem cell graft donor, taken from the stem cell graft. These receptors were taken from a human donor who donated a stem cell graft to a child with acute lymphoblastic leukemia.

The chain is built from TRBV4-2 and TRBJ2-7; 7 bases align to TRBD2. CDR3 length: 18 amino acids. V shed 9 bases and J 0 bases; nucleotides not matched to a gene: 20. Germline values: CDR1 LGHNA, CDR2 YNFKEQ. The CDR3 DNA reads TGTGCCAGGGGCCCCGGGCTCCGCGGGAGCCGCAGCTCCTACGAGCAGTACTTC. Translated, it gives CARGPGLRGSRSSYEQYF.

This clonotype was recorded at least ten times. The chain employs TRBV12-3 or TRBV12-4 and TRBJ2-1; 11 nucleotides match TRBD2. The CDR3 is made up of 17 amino acids. The V segment lost 6 bases and the J segment 2 bases; nucleotides outside the gene matches: 9. The CDR3 DNA is TGTGCCAGCAGGAAAAAACTAGCGGGAGTAGCCTACAATGAGCAGTTCTTC. Translated: CASRKKLAGVAYNEQFF.

This clonotype was seen ten or more times. The chain uses TRBV6-5 and TRBJ2-1; 9 bases fit TRBD1. The CDR3 runs 15 residues. After removal of 6 bases from V and 3 bases from J, the junction contained 6 bases not matched to a gene. The germline CDR1 and CDR2 sequences are MNHEY and SVGAGI. The CDR3 region is CASRPGQGFYNEQFF. In DNA form, the CDR3 reads TGTGCCAGCAGACCGGGACAGGGTTTCTACAATGAGCAGTTCTTC.

This clonotype was seen many times. The rearrangement joins TRBV7-8 to TRBJ2-3; TRBD1 matches 7 bases. Unmatched junction bases numbered 11, after V lost 5 bases and J lost 6 bases. This CDR3 spans 15 amino acids. The V gene's germline CDR1 is SGHVS and CDR2 FQNEAQ. The CDR3, as DNA: TGTGCCAGCAGCCCCAACAGGGGACCCTCCGATACGCAGTATTTT. Translation gives CASSPNRGPSDTQYF.

This sequence joins TRBV18 and TRBJ2-5; D uncertain. The CDR3 covers 13 residues. Trimming left V 5 bases short and J 2 bases short, with 9 bases between. Germline V gives CDR1 KGHSH, CDR2 LQKENI. CDR3 loop: CASSKNLQETQYF. CDR3 bases: TGTGCCAGCTCAAAGAACTTGCAAGAGACCCAGTACTTC.

This clonotype was counted at least ten times. The J gene is TRBJ1-2, the V gene TRBV10-2; TRBD1 aligns across 9 bases. The CDR3 contains 18 residues. Germline lookup yields CDR1 WSHSY and CDR2 SAAADI. Germline trimming cut 0 bases from V and 4 bases from J; bases unmatched to any gene: 12. CDR3 DNA sequence: TGCGCCAGCAGTGAGTCGTCGGGGACAGGGATCATTTTCTATGGCTACACCTTC. It yields the protein CASSESSGTGIIFYGYTF.

This clonotype has at least ten counts. The V gene is TRBV19, the J gene TRBJ2-2, with 8 nucleotides matching TRBD1. V trimming: 6 bases; J trimming: 6 bases; junction bases outside the gene matches: 9. This CDR3 spans 15 amino acids. In germline, CDR1 is LNHDA, CDR2 SQIVND (reference sequence). The CDR3 coding sequence is TGTGCCAGTAGCCCGACAGGGGCGCTACCCGGGGAGCTGTTTTTT. Amino acid sequence: CASSPTGALPGELFF.

The rearrangement uses TRBV19 and TRBJ2-7; perhaps TRBD1 as D (6 bases). Germline V gene data show CDR1 as LNHDA and CDR2 as SQIVND (reference sequence). V lost 0 bases and J 3 bases, leaving 12 bases between the germline ends. The CDR3 has 15 amino acids. The DNA of the CDR3 is TGTGCCAGTAGTATAGATAACAGGGAAGACTACGAGCAGTACTTC. Translation gives CASSIDNREDYEQYF. Full variable domain (outside the CDR3, taken from reference TRBV19 and TRBJ2-7): DGGITQSPKYLFRKEGQNVTLSCEQNLNHDAMYWYRQDPGQGLRLIYYSQIVNDFQKGDIAEGYSVSREKKESFPLTVTSAQKNPTAFYLCASSIDNREDYEQYFGPGTRLTVT.

This clonotype occurred many times. This sequence joins TRBV28 and TRBJ2-7, with D perhaps matching TRBD1 (6 bases). Germline values: CDR1 MDHEN, CDR2 SYDVKM. The CDR3 is 16 amino acids. V was shortened by 1 base and J by 4 bases, with 17 bases between the two germline ends. The chain's CDR3 is CASSLLGGEGVYEQYF. The CDR3 DNA is TGTGCCAGCAGTTTATTAGGGGGTGAGGGGGTGTACGAGCAGTACTTC.

This clonotype was picked up many times. The chain recombines TRBV7-2 with TRBJ2-5; 10 bases agree with TRBD2. V shed 5 bases and J 1 base; nucleotides not matched to a gene: 4. The CDR3 is 15 amino acids. Germline loops: CDR1 SGHTA, CDR2 FQGNSA. The CDR3 DNA follows: TGTGCCAGCAGCAATAGCGGGAGGTTCCAAGAGACCCAGTACTTC. This codes for CASSNSGRFQETQYF.

This clonotype occurred many times. This chain connects TRBV10-2 to TRBJ1-5; D remains ambiguous. V lost 2 bases, J lost 7 bases, and 12 bases lay in between. The germline gives CDR1 WSHSY, CDR2 SAAADI. This CDR3 has 14 residues. This chain's CDR3 is CASSEGRPSQPQHF. CDR3 nucleotide sequence: TGCGCCAGCAGTGAGGGCCGACCCAGCCAGCCCCAGCATTTT.

Many counts were recorded for this clonotype. V usage is TRBV6-1 and J usage is TRBJ2-6; no clear D. Trimming cost V 3 bases and J 0 bases, with 6 bases left between them. The CDR3 sequence is 15 residues long. The germline V gene has CDR1 MNHNS and CDR2 SASEGT. The CDR3 DNA is TGTGCCAGCAGTGAGAAGGACTCTGGGGCCAACGTCCTGACTTTC. This gives the protein CASSEKDSGANVLTF.

This clonotype was observed at least ten times. The gene calls are TRBV15 and TRBJ1-4; 8 nucleotides align to TRBD1. The length of the CDR3 is 15 residues. The junction had 5 bases not matched to a gene; V was cut back by 0 bases and J by 8 bases. CDR1 and CDR2 (germline): LNHNV, YYDKDF (reference sequence). CDR3 region: CATSRDRGLGEKLFF. The CDR3 DNA reads as TGTGCCACCAGCAGAGACAGGGGGCTAGGCGAAAAACTGTTTTTT. Full variable domain (outside the CDR3, taken from reference TRBV15 and TRBJ1-4): DAMVIQNPRYQVTQFGKPVTLSCSQTLNHNVMYWYQQKSSQAPKLLFHYYDKDFNNEADTPDNFQSRRPNTSFCFLDIRSPGLGDTAMYLCATSRDRGLGEKLFFGSGTQLSVL.

This clonotype was detected many times. The J gene is TRBJ2-3, the V gene TRBV29-1, with D perhaps TRBD1 (6 bases). Deletions cut 6 bases from V and 6 bases from J, with 10 bases between. Looked up from germline, CDR1 is SQVTM and CDR2 is ANQGSEA. CDR3 length equals 11 residues. The CDR3 spells CSVATGDTQYF. CDR3 DNA: TGCAGCGTAGCCACAGGGGATACGCAGTATTTT.

The rearrangement uses TRBV5-4 and TRBJ2-7; D ambiguous. The CDR3 runs to 13 residues. The germline gives CDR1 SGHNT, CDR2 YYREEE (reference sequence). V lost 0 bases and J 4 bases, leaving 8 bases between the germline ends. The CDR3 here is CASSLGLEYEQYF. CDR3 bases: TGTGCCAGCAGCTTGGGATTAGAGTACGAGCAGTACTTC.

This clonotype has at least ten counts. The genes are TRBV24-1 and TRBJ2-1; the D is unclear. V was shortened by 9 bases and J by 1 base, with 9 bases between the two germline ends. The CDR3 contains 13 residues. CDR1 is KGHDR, CDR2 SFDVKD, per germline. The chain's CDR3 is CATSERSYNEQFF. The CDR3 DNA is TGTGCCACCTCGGAGAGATCCTACAATGAGCAGTTCTTC.

Concerning this clonotype: This may be a read error: a much more frequent sequence differs by one nucleotide. The conserved phenylalanine or tryptophan is not found at the CDR3 terminus, so this likely reflects a read error. This chain joins TRBV6-2 or TRBV6-3 and TRBJ1-4; D is uncertain. Trimming took 8 bases from V and 8 from J, leaving 21 bases between them. CDR3 size: 15 residues. CDR1 and CDR2 (germline): MNHEY, SVGEGT. The CDR3 coding sequence is TGTGCCAGCCGCCCCTTGGCGCTCCGGGCGGAAAAACTGTTTTTG. Protein product: CASRPLALRAEKLFL.

About this clonotype: This sequence may be a read error, since a much larger clone differs from it by one base. The chain uses TRBV16 and TRBJ1-3, with TRBD1 matching over 7 bases. This CDR3 region has 15 residues. Germline V CDR1 and CDR2: KGHSY, FQNENV. The CDR3 protein is CASSHTGESGSTIYF. The CDR3 DNA sequence: TGTGCCAGCAGCCATACAGGGGAATCAGGAAGCACCATATATTTT.

This clonotype was observed at least ten times. The genes are TRBV5-1 and TRBJ1-1, with 7 positions matching TRBD1. CDR3 length: 15 amino acids. Germline CDR1 and CDR2: SGHRS and YFSETQ. The ends lost 4 bases at V and 0 bases at J; junction bases unmatched: 6. CDR3 bases: TGCGCCAGCAGCGATACCGGGACAGTGAACACTGAAGCTTTCTTT. Translating it yields CASSDTGTVNTEAFF.

To note about this clonotype: An end of the junction differs from the germline gene, which may be a read error. This chain connects TRBV5-1 to TRBJ2-3, with D possibly matching TRBD1 (5 bases). This CDR3 has 14 residues. Germline V gives CDR1 SGHRS, CDR2 YFSETQ. The CDR3 is CASTLGLFTDTQYF. DNA of the CDR3: TGCGCCAGCACCTTGGGGCTATTCACAGATACGCAGTATTTT.

This clonotype came up many times. V usage is TRBV20-1 and J usage is TRBJ1-1; possibly TRBD1 for D (5 bases). V lost 3 bases and J lost 2, with 13 bases in between. Germline V gene sequence: CDR1 DFQATT, CDR2 SNEGSKA (reference sequence). The CDR3 runs 14 residues. CDR3 DNA sequence: TGCAGTGCTAGGAGGGGCAGTTTAAACACTGAAGCTTTCTTT. Translating it yields CSARRGSLNTEAFF.

This clonotype was recorded at least ten times. V and J are TRBV6-2 or TRBV6-3 and TRBJ2-1, with D uncertain. In germline, CDR1 is MNHEY, CDR2 SVGEGT. Trimming took off 6 bases at V and 10 bases at J, with 13 bases between the two ends. The CDR3 sequence is 12 residues long. CDR3 nucleotide sequence: TGTGCCAGCAGCACTTCCGTACTCGAGCAGTTCTTC. Protein sequence: CASSTSVLEQFF.